This T cell receptor beta chain appears in the sequencing data of a study of beta chain features in type 1 diabetes. General study findings and limits: The study found moderately but significantly shorter TCRB CDR3s in all four CD4+ subsets of Type 1 diabetes patients.

CDR3 length: 16 amino acids. Looked up from germline, CDR1 is MNHEY and CDR2 is SMNVEV (reference sequence). Deletions cut 3 bases from V and 0 bases from J, with 13 bases between. Only a few counts were recorded for this clone. Its antigen is as yet unknown. Sequencing targeted expressed TCRB transcripts, as all isolated RNA had been reverse transcribed. Libraries were prepared by immunoSEQ multiplex PCR; TCRdb keeps only in-frame clonotypes and omits some of them. The profile covers about 270,000 clones, with 14% appearing a single time and under 0.02% taken by the ten largest. The receptor was isolated from a man between 25 and 39 years old with type 1 diabetes. The chain carries TRBV27 and TRBJ2-3, with D tentatively TRBD2 (6 bases). The sequencing input was naive CD4+ T cells from blood. CDR3 region: CASSFQGGVSTDTQYF. DNA of the CDR3: TGTGCCAGCAGTTTCCAAGGCGGGGTGAGCACAGATACGCAGTATTTT.